This T cell receptor beta chain was found in a study of Ad26.COV2.S vaccination and SARS-CoV-2 variants. Whole-study context: Participants got Ad26.COV2.S intramuscularly, once or twice 56 days apart.

CDR1 and CDR2 from the germline V gene are MNHEY and SMNVEV (reference sequence). This CDR3 region has 16 residues. V gave up 7 bases and J gave up 7 bases, with 25 bases separating them. This sample's treatment: roughly 19 received Ad26.COV2.S at low or high dose, single or two shots; a few received placebo; per-sample allocation not given. The samples date from day 63 after the first vaccine or placebo injection. Sequencing used immunoSEQ multiplex PCR; TCRdb keeps in-frame clones, though not all of them. This table has approximately 240,000 clones, roughly 88% appearing once. This clonotype was obtained from a person aged 18 to 65 who received the Ad26.COV2.S COVID-19 vaccine or a placebo. This chain connects TRBV27 to TRBJ1-2; D gene unclear. Sequencing was performed on peripheral blood, taken in a trial of Ad26.COV2.S vaccine versus placebo. This chain's CDR3 is CASTKHSPPLGSGYTF. As DNA, the CDR3 is TGTGCCAGCACCAAACATAGCCCTCCCCTGGGTAGTGGCTACACCTTC.